The 32 T cell receptor beta chains below were found in one sample sequenced in a study of blood T cell repertoires in COVID-19. Assay used: immunoSEQ multiplex PCR; TCRdb lists only in-frame clones, some missing. Seen here are roughly 150,000 clones, approximately 86% observed once, and the top ten hold around 8%. The specimen was peripheral blood. The receptors were sampled from a woman aged 80 or over with COVID-19, enrolled during active disease.

The chain employs TRBV18 and TRBJ2-5; no definite D call. The CDR3 length is 15 residues. The germline gives CDR1 KGHSH, CDR2 LQKENI. The ends were cut back, 5 bases at V and 2 bases at J, with 15 bases in the middle. Here the CDR3 reads CASSSNTGFQETQYF. The DNA for the CDR3 is TGTGCCAGCTCATCAAATACCGGGTTTCAAGAGACCCAGTACTTC.

The rearrangement joins TRBV15 to TRBJ1-5; 11 bases line up with TRBD1. The CDR3 loop spans 15 amino acids. The ends lost 2 bases at V and 7 bases at J; junction bases unmatched: 4. CDR1 LNHNV and CDR2 YYDKDF come from the germline V gene (reference sequence). As DNA, the CDR3 is TGTGCCACCAGCAGAACCGGGACAGGGGGACAGCCCCAGCATTTT. Its protein is CATSRTGTGGQPQHF.

J is TRBJ1-4 and V is TRBV24-1; weak D call: TRBD1 (6 bases). Germline values: CDR1 KGHDR, CDR2 SFDVKD. V lost 2 bases and J 8 bases, leaving 14 bases between the germline ends. This CDR3 is 15 amino acids long. CDR3 sequence reads: CATSDWKGVWEKLFF. Written as DNA, the CDR3 is TGTGCCACCAGTGATTGGAAGGGGGTCTGGGAAAAACTGTTTTTT.

The chain couples TRBV4-1 to TRBJ1-4; weak D call: TRBD1 (5 bases). The V end lost 3 bases, the J end lost 10 bases, and 21 bases lay between the germline ends. The CDR3 spans 16 residues. Germline V gene data show CDR1 as MGHRA and CDR2 as YSYEKL. The CDR3: CASSQEGKAVGGKLFF. CDR3 bases: TGCGCCAGCAGCCAGGAGGGGAAGGCAGTAGGAGGAAAACTGTTTTTT.

This clone has just a few counts. This sequence joins TRBV5-1 and TRBJ1-2; 9 positions agree with TRBD1. Germline loops: CDR1 SGHRS, CDR2 YFSETQ. The CDR3 is 13 residues long. Trimming at V came to 7 bases and at J to 5 bases, leaving 6 bases not matched to a gene. The CDR3 DNA sequence: TGCGCCAGCGCCCGGGACAGGGAGTATGGCTACACCTTC. This encodes CASARDREYGYTF. Together with reference TRBV5-1 and TRBJ1-2, the CDR3 gives the full variable domain: KAGVTQTPRYLIKTRGQQVTLSCSPISGHRSVSWYQQTPGQGLQFLFEYFSETQRNKGNFPGRFSGRQFSNSRSEMNVSTLELGDSALYLCASARDREYGYTFGSGTRLTVV.

A single count supports this clone. V is TRBV5-1 and J is TRBJ1-1; maybe TRBD1 (5 bases). The CDR3 extends over 14 amino acids. V was cut by 1 base and J by 3 bases, with 10 bases left in between. Germline V gene lookup returns CDR1 SGHRS and CDR2 YFSETQ. The CDR3 reads CASSLWRDDTEAFF. CDR3 DNA: TGCGCCAGCAGCTTGTGGAGGGACGACACTGAAGCTTTCTTT.

The chain recombines TRBV20-1 with TRBJ1-2; maybe TRBD1 (6 bases). Trimming took off 6 bases at V and 8 bases at J, with 13 bases between the two ends. The length of the CDR3 is 11 residues. Germline V gene data show CDR1 as DFQATT and CDR2 as SNEGSKA (reference sequence). CDR3 amino acids: CSAGPQGGYTF. The CDR3 DNA is TGCAGTGCGGGACCACAGGGAGGCTACACCTTC.

The chain links TRBV18 to TRBJ2-1, with TRBD1 matching over 10 bases. The V and J ends lost 3 bases and 3 bases, in that order; junction bases with no gene match: 2. In germline, CDR1 is KGHSH, CDR2 LQKENI. CDR3 size: 15 residues. The CDR3 bases are TGTGCCAGCTCACCGGACAGGGGGAACTACAATGAGCAGTTCTTC. Protein product: CASSPDRGNYNEQFF.

The chain employs TRBV6-5 and TRBJ1-2; weak D call: TRBD1 (6 bases). Germline V gene sequence: CDR1 MNHEY, CDR2 SVGAGI. V lost 7 bases, J lost 3 bases, and 18 bases lay in between. The CDR3 runs to 15 residues. Here the CDR3 DNA reads TGTGCCAGCACCCTACGGGGGGGCAGTTACTATGGCTACACCTTC. This sequence encodes CASTLRGGSYYGYTF.

V and J are TRBV10-3 and TRBJ1-6; D might be TRBD1 (5 bases). From germline, CDR1 is ENHRY and CDR2 SYGVKD. The CDR3 extends over 13 amino acids. Trimming stripped 6 bases from V and 4 bases from J, with 7 bases between. The CDR3 nucleotides are TGTGCCATCAGGCAGGGATATAATTCACCCCTCCACTTT. This gives the protein CAIRQGYNSPLHF.

This clone was counted a single time. The genes are TRBV5-4 and TRBJ1-6; 12 positions agree with TRBD1. V shed 4 bases and J 3 bases; nucleotides not matched to a gene: 14. Per germline, CDR1 SGHNT and CDR2 YYREEE (reference sequence). The CDR3 has 20 residues. The CDR3: CASSRDRGQTGQGYNSPLHF. The CDR3 coding sequence is TGTGCCAGCAGCCGGGACAGGGGGCAAACAGGTCAAGGCTATAATTCACCCCTCCACTTT. The full variable domain, completed using reference TRBV5-4 and TRBJ1-6, is ETGVTQSPTHLIKTRGQQVTLRCSSQSGHNTVSWYQQALGQGPQFIFQYYREEENGRGNFPPRFSGLQFPNYSSELNVNALELDDSALYLCASSRDRGQTGQGYNSPLHFGNGTRLTVT.

The V and J genes are TRBV5-1 and TRBJ2-7; TRBD1 aligns across 8 bases. CDR3 length equals 14 residues. Germline assignment: CDR1 SGHRS and CDR2 YFSETQ. The trim removed 4 bases at V and 7 bases at J, leaving 10 bases unmatched. The CDR3 spells CASSTGQALFEQYF. The DNA for the CDR3 is TGCGCCAGCAGCACGGGACAGGCCCTGTTTGAGCAGTACTTC.

The V and J genes are TRBV6-4 and TRBJ1-2, with D perhaps matching TRBD1 (6 bases). V shed 3 bases and J shed 1 base, with 15 bases lying between them. The germline gives CDR1 MRHNA, CDR2 SNTAGT. The CDR3 is made up of 16 amino acids. CDR3 sequence: CASSESGQTSNYGYTF. The CDR3, as DNA: TGTGCCAGCAGTGAGTCCGGACAGACGAGTAACTATGGCTACACCTTC.

The chain combines TRBV4-2 with TRBJ2-3; TRBD2 agrees at 8 bases. Trimming removed 0 bases from V and 5 bases from J; junction bases left unmatched: 13. The CDR3 runs 18 residues. Germline CDR1 and CDR2: LGHNA and YNFKEQ. The CDR3 reads CASSQDRRRGAGGDTQYF. CDR3 sequence (DNA): TGTGCCAGCAGCCAAGATCGGAGGCGGGGGGCCGGTGGAGATACGCAGTATTTT.

The chain recombines TRBV6-6 with TRBJ2-3, with a tentative D call TRBD1 (5 bases). Germline CDR1 reads MNHNY; CDR2 reads SVGAGI (reference sequence). The CDR3 covers 15 residues. The ends were cut back, 4 bases at V and 5 bases at J, with 16 bases in the middle. CDR3 nucleotides: TGTGCCAGCAGTTCAGGGCCCCTTGGCCGAGATACGCAGTATTTT. Its protein product is CASSSGPLGRDTQYF.

This clone was seen only a few times. The J gene is TRBJ1-1, the V gene TRBV6-5; D might be TRBD1 (6 bases). This CDR3 comprises 14 residues. Trimming removed 6 bases from V and 4 bases from J, with 15 bases in between. CDR1 is MNHEY, CDR2 SVGAGI, per germline. CDR3 sequence: CASRGTGLVTEAFF. For the CDR3, the DNA is TGTGCCAGCAGAGGTACAGGGTTGGTCACTGAAGCTTTCTTT.

V gene TRBV3-1 (or the pseudogene TRBV3-2) combines with J gene TRBJ2-5, with TRBD2 matching over 8 bases. The CDR3 covers 13 residues. The V segment lost 4 bases and the J segment 4 bases; nucleotides outside the gene matches: 2. Germline V gives CDR1 LGHDT, CDR2 YNNKEL (reference sequence). In DNA, the CDR3 is TGTGCCAGCAGCCCGGGACTAGTAGAGACCCAGTACTTC. Its translation: CASSPGLVETQYF.

The V gene is TRBV5-1, the J gene TRBJ2-5, with 10 bases identical to TRBD2. The germline CDR1 and CDR2 sequences are SGHRS and YFSETQ. This CDR3 is 15 amino acids long. The V gene end was trimmed by 5 bases and the J gene end by 1 base; junction bases not matched to a gene: 5. The CDR3 coding sequence is TGCGCCAGCAGATCTGTAGCGGGGGGCCAAGAGACCCAGTACTTC. Its translation: CASRSVAGGQETQYF.

This rearrangement joins TRBV27 to TRBJ2-7, with 7 positions matching TRBD1. The ends lost 5 bases at V and 6 bases at J; junction bases unmatched: 4. Germline V lookup: CDR1 MNHEY, CDR2 SMNVEV (reference sequence). The CDR3 totals 12 residues. The CDR3 spells CASSHPGGEQYF. CDR3 coding DNA: TGTGCCAGCAGTCACCCAGGGGGCGAGCAGTACTTC.

The genes are TRBV28 and TRBJ2-7; D remains unclear. Germline CDR1 reads MDHEN; CDR2 reads SYDVKM. The CDR3 has 13 amino acids. Between the trimmed V and J ends, which lost 8 bases and 1 base, there was a span of 12 bases. The CDR3 loop reads CASAPEWSYEQYF. As DNA, the CDR3 is TGTGCCAGCGCCCCCGAGTGGTCCTACGAGCAGTACTTC.

This rearrangement joins TRBV5-1 to TRBJ2-5; 10 bases line up with TRBD1. This CDR3 contains 11 residues. J gave up 5 bases and V 8 bases, and 0 bases lay outside the gene matches. CDR1 is SGHRS, CDR2 YFSETQ, per germline. The DNA for the CDR3 is TGCGCCAGGGACAGGGGGGAGACCCAGTACTTC. It codes for CARDRGETQYF.

The rearrangement uses TRBV28 and TRBJ2-7, with 10 bases that match TRBD2. J was trimmed by 0 bases and V by 6 bases; bases with no gene match: 2. CDR3 length equals 14 residues. Germline CDR1 reads MDHEN; CDR2 reads SYDVKM. The CDR3 reads CASRRLAGSYEQYF. The CDR3 DNA sequence: TGTGCCAGCAGAAGACTAGCGGGCTCCTACGAGCAGTACTTC.

This chain links TRBV5-1 with TRBJ2-1; 9 bases are a match to TRBD2. The CDR3 consists of 15 residues. The J segment lost 9 bases and the V segment lost 1 base, leaving 8 bases of the junction unmatched. From germline, CDR1 is SGHRS and CDR2 YFSETQ. The chain's CDR3 is CASSLSAGGPGEQFF. CDR3 coding DNA: TGCGCCAGCAGCTTGTCTGCGGGAGGGCCGGGTGAGCAGTTCTTC.

The chain uses TRBV27 and TRBJ2-3, with 9 bases matching TRBD2. There are 16 residues in the CDR3. The germline CDR1 and CDR2 sequences are MNHEY and SMNVEV (reference sequence). The trim removed 3 bases at V and 3 bases at J, leaving 7 bases unmatched. The CDR3 region has the DNA TGTGCCAGCAGTTTGTCCCGGCTAGCGGGGACAGATACGCAGTATTTT. It translates to CASSLSRLAGTDTQYF.

The chain uses TRBV5-6 and TRBJ1-2; tentative D call: TRBD1 (5 bases). CDR3 length equals 13 residues. Germline lookup yields CDR1 SGHDT and CDR2 YYEEEE. Deletions cut 4 bases from V and 7 bases from J, with 14 bases between. The CDR3 sequence: CASSTGGPGGYTF. The CDR3 coding sequence is TGTGCCAGCAGCACCGGGGGACCCGGTGGCTACACCTTC.

The genes are TRBV6-5 and TRBJ2-3; a weak D match, TRBD2 (6 bases). CDR1 is MNHEY and CDR2 is SVGAGI in the germline V gene. The CDR3 sequence is 13 residues long. V was pared by 6 bases and J by 4 bases, with 11 bases between. The CDR3 nucleotides are TGTGCCAGCAGAATCCCGGGGGCAGATACGCAGTATTTT. Protein product: CASRIPGADTQYF.

This clone has a single count. The chain combines TRBV19 with TRBJ1-5; D gene unclear. CDR3 size: 13 residues. Looked up from germline, CDR1 is LNHDA and CDR2 is SQIVND (reference sequence). The V end was cut by 8 bases, the J end by 10 bases, with 18 bases between. CDR3: CASGRGSLRPQHF. For the CDR3, the DNA is TGTGCCAGTGGGAGAGGGAGTCTTCGACCCCAGCATTTT.

The count of this clone is one. The genes are TRBV19 and TRBJ1-1, with D unresolved. Trimming took off 3 bases at V and 1 base at J, with 6 bases between the two ends. This CDR3 has 13 residues. CDR1 is LNHDA and CDR2 is SQIVND in the germline V gene (reference sequence). The CDR3: CASSIEKNTEAFF. The DNA for the CDR3 is TGTGCCAGTAGTATTGAGAAGAACACTGAAGCTTTCTTT.

This clone was detected only once. CDR3 region: CASSLTHGTGELFF. The DNA for the CDR3 is TGTGCCAGCAGCCTTACACACGGGACCGGGGAGCTGTTTTTT. The chain employs TRBV9 and TRBJ2-2, with D unclear. CDR3 size: 14 residues. The germline CDR1 and CDR2 sequences are SGDLS and YYNGEE. V was cut by 4 bases and J by 5 bases, with 12 bases left in between.

About this clone: One end of the junction does not line up with germline, which may come from a read error. V is TRBV5-6 and J is TRBJ2-7; 13 bases agree with TRBD2. The CDR3 runs to 12 residues. Looked up from germline, CDR1 is SGHDT and CDR2 is YYEEEE. The CDR3: CASSTAGLAGSF. The CDR3 region has the DNA TGTGCCAGCAGCACCGCGGGACTAGCGGGAAGTTTC.

The V call is TRBV10-3, the J call TRBJ2-3; TRBD1 matches 9 bases. Looked up from germline, CDR1 is ENHRY and CDR2 is SYGVKD. This CDR3 region has 14 residues. The trim removed 10 bases at V and 2 bases at J, leaving 7 bases unmatched. CDR3 sequence (DNA): TGTGCCACCCGGACAGGGGACTTCACAGATACGCAGTATTTT. This translates into CATRTGDFTDTQYF.

J is TRBJ1-4 and V is TRBV7-9, with TRBD1 as a possible D gene (6 bases). CDR3 size: 15 residues. From germline, CDR1 is SEHNR and CDR2 FQNEAQ (reference sequence). The ends were cut back, 5 bases at V and 8 bases at J, with 18 bases in the middle. The CDR3 loop reads CASSPKTGEGEKLFF. The CDR3 nucleotides are TGTGCCAGCAGCCCTAAGACAGGCGAGGGGGAAAAACTGTTTTTT.